The text below deals with one TCR beta chain. The clone's antigen remains unknown. Base qualities are not recorded, but no much larger clone differs from it by a single base. This sample was included in a study of regulatory T cells (dated by TCRdb to 2016 to 2018). About the study as a whole: T-cell receptor beta repertoires of sorted regulatory, conventional CD4+ and CD8+ T cells were compared between CD3G-deficient patients and healthy controls.

Evidence of autoimmunity was present in all CD3G-deficient patients, and the autoimmunity was more severe in two of the patients. Patients were tested at ages ranging from 2 to 39 years, and reduced naive and increased memory CD4+ and CD8+ T-cell proportions were found in the patients. CD4+ cells were FACS-sorted into CD25-high CD127-low regulatory T cells and CD25-low CD127-high conventional CD4+ T cells. Five to seven individuals with CD3G deficiency were included in the patient group. Patient samples and clinical data were obtained from an international physician network spanning the United States, Europe and Asia. Peripheral blood mononuclear cells were isolated by Ficoll density separation. From the germline V gene, CDR1 is MDHEN and CDR2 is SYDVKM. Deletion took 5 bases off V and 8 bases off J, with a span of 15 bases between the germline ends. Its CDR3 holds 13 amino acids, cysteine through phenylalanine. The only DNA kept is the CDR3, 39 bases in frame from the first base.

The paper's findings and limits, for the study overall: Patient repertoires showed restricted unique TRB V-J pairs and skewed V and J gene usage, most marked in regulatory T cells. Hydrophobic residues at CDR3 positions 6 and 7 were enriched in conventional CD4+ T cells from CD3G-deficient patients, which suggests more self-reactive specificities.

The multiplex PCR relied on 52 forward TRBV primers and 13 reverse TRBJ primers, and amplification bias was corrected through assay-based and computational methods. Rearranged TRB loci were amplified from genomic DNA by multiplex PCR within the immunoSEQ assay. TRB amplicons were sequenced on an Illumina HiSeq platform. From the authors' description of their analysis: Raw sequences were error-filtered and aligned to reference gene sequences by custom algorithms and were subsequently analyzed with the immunoSEQ online tools. Productive and nonproductive TRB rearrangement frequencies were evaluated among both unique and total sequences. Assessment of potential self-reactivity relied on the hydrophobicity of positions 6 and 7 in the TRB CDR3, along with their amino acid composition. Group comparisons used t tests, Mann-Whitney tests or two-way ANOVA run in Prism software. Entries here come from immuneACCESS through TCRdb and include only in-frame sequences with V and J called. Some clones fail to appear in such tables; in the studies checked, an unresolved V gene covers under half of the shortfall, and the cause of the remainder is unknown. V, J and clone size are taken as reported in that table, and D and trimming were inferred from the DNA itself. The table for this sample lists approximately 31,000 clones; 93% of them were counted only once. More than 0.75% of the sample is in the top ten clones.

The chain couples TRBV28 to TRBJ1-2; no D gene is confidently identified. The sample was conventional CD4+ T cells sorted from blood. The source is a child younger than 10 with CD3G deficiency. The nucleotide sequence reads TGTGCCAGCAGTCCCGGACCGGCCCAAGGCTACACCTTC. This gives the protein CASSPGPAQGYTF.